This TCR beta chain was sequenced in a study of blood T cell repertoires in COVID-19 (dated by TCRdb to the early 2020s). Background for the entire study: Samples covering the acute and convalescent phases of COVID-19 were provided by collaborators in the United States, Italy and Spain. The repertoires were released in a freely available public database intended as a resource for research on the immune response to SARS-CoV-2. Where available, HLA class I and class II types were obtained from metadata supplied by the sample provider rather than from assay-based typing. Samples came from the ongoing ImmuneRACE study (first 160 participants) plus 1,254 subjects from 6 global collaborators. The dataset comprised deeply sampled blood TCRbeta repertoires from subjects exposed to, actively infected with, or recovered from COVID-19. The prospective study material was composed of cDNA or gDNA derived from T cells, B-cell-depleted T cells, or PBMCs. A de-identified subject ID, COVID-19 status, age in years and sex were almost always included in the sample metadata.

The investigation overall reported the following: The amount of clinical and demographic metadata varied by source and participant and was provided uncurated.

TCRbeta CDR3 regions were amplified from genomic DNA by means of the immunoSEQ Assay, a bias-controlled multiplex PCR. Concerning the study's data processing: The number of nucleated cells in each sample was estimated from the amplification of reference gene primers within the assay. To quantify the absolute abundance of each unique TCRbeta CDR3 rearrangement, sequence reads were collapsed and filtered. Productive Simpson clonality was computed per sample as the square root of Simpson's diversity index over productive rearrangements. TCRdb provides this immuneACCESS table in a form limited to in-frame rearrangements. Some clones are lacking; in checked studies, under half of them reflect an unresolved V gene, and why the rest are absent is not known. Clone size and V and J calls were adopted from that table, with D and trimming inferred from the DNA. A total of under 300,000 clones appear in this sample, approximately 91% of them only once. The ten most abundant clones make up 2% to 2.5% of the sample.

Counted from cysteine to phenylalanine, this CDR3 has 21 amino acids. Of the read, only the CDR3 DNA is kept; its 63 bases are in frame from base 1. CDR1 and CDR2, looked up from the germline V gene, are KGHSH and LQKENI. The V end gives up 8 bases and the J end 6 bases, leaving 28 bases in the junction not matched to a gene. A word on this clone: There is no known antigen for this receptor. Base qualities are missing; no much larger clone stands one base away.

Samples from volunteer blood donors who had recovered from COVID-19 were contributed by a second Seattle source. The collaborating institutions used their own protocols to collect whole blood in K2EDTA tubes. Collaborator samples were shipped for TCRbeta analysis as frozen whole blood, isolated PBMCs, or DNA extracted from either sample type. This receptor chain uses TRBV18 and TRBJ2-2; 9 bases in the junction line up with TRBD1. This clonotype was obtained from a woman aged 40 to 55 who had recovered from COVID-19. What was sequenced was peripheral blood. In nucleotide form, the sequence is TGTGCCAGCACCGGGGTTAAACCCGGGACAGGGTACCGCGCCCGGGCCGGGGAGCTGTTTTTT. This encodes CASTGVKPGTGYRARAGELFF.